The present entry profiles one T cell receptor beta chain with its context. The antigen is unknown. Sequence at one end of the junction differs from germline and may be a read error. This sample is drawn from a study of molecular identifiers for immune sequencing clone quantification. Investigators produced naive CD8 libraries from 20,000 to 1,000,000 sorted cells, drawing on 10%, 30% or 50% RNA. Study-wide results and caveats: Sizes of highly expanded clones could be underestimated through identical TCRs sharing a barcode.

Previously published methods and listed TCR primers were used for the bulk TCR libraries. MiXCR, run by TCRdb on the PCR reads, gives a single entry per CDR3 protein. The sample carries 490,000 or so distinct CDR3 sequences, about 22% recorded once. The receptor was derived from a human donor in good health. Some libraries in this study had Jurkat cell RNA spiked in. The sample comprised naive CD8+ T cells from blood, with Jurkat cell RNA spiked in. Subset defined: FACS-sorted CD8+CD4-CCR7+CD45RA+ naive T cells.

CDR3 in DNA: TGTGCCAGCAGCTCACAGGGCCAGGGGGATACGCGGTATTTT. Translating gives CASSSQGQGDTRYF. This chain connects TRBV7-2 to TRBJ2-3; TRBD1 matches 7 bases. The CDR3 is 14 residues long. The V gene's germline CDR1 is SGHTA and CDR2 FQGNSA.